The entry below gives a single T cell receptor (beta chain) sequence along with its context. The CDR3 has 15 residues. V lost 0 bases to trimming and J lost 8 bases; unmatched junction nucleotides: 5. Per the germline V gene, CDR1 is SGHNT and CDR2 is YENEEA. The entry originates in a study of T cell changes during pregnancy in multiple sclerosis. TCRdb's table, derived via immunoSEQ multiplex PCR, lists solely in-frame clones and lacks some. The table shows tens of thousands of clones, with approximately 91% occurring only once. This specimen was CD4+ T cells from peripheral blood mononuclear cells, taken in the third trimester of pregnancy. The chain is built from TRBV11-3 and TRBJ2-1, with 9 positions matching TRBD2. The clonotype originates from a female donor in good health, enrolled as a control in a pregnancy study. The CDR3 nucleotides are TGTGCCAGCAGCTTAGAGGGCGGGAGGGCCGATGAGCAGTTCTTC. The encoded protein is CASSLEGGRADEQFF. The whole variable domain, filled in from reference TRBV11-3 and TRBJ2-1, reads EAGVVQSPRYKIIEKKQPVAFWCNPISGHNTLYWYLQNLGQGPELLIRYENEEAVDDSQLPKDRFSAERLKGVDSTLKIQPAELGDSAVYLCASSLEGGRADEQFFGPGTRLTVL.